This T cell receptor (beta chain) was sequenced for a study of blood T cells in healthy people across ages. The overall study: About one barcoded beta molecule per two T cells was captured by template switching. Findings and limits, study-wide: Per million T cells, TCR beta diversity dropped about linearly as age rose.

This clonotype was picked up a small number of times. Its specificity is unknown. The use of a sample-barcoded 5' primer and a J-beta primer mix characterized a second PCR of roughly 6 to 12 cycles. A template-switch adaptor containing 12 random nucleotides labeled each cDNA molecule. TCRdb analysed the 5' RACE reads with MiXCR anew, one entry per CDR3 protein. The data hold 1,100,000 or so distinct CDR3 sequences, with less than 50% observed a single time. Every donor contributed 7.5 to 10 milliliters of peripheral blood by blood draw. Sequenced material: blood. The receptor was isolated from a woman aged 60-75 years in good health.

CDR3 coding DNA: TGTGCCAGCAGCTTTGGGGGACAGGGGAACACTGAAGCTTTCTTT. This translates into CASSFGGQGNTEAFF. V usage is TRBV5-5 and J usage is TRBJ1-1, with 9 bases matching TRBD1. Per the germline V gene, CDR1 is SGHKS and CDR2 is YYEKEE (reference sequence). The CDR3 is 15 residues long. J lost 1 base, V lost 2 bases, and 3 bases had no gene match.